One sample yielded the 22 T cell receptor beta chains listed below, sequenced in a study of regulatory T cells in long-lasting Graves disease. To make TCR beta libraries, researchers used iRepertoire HTBI primers and Arm-PCR of CDR3 regions. TCRdb reprocessed the multiplex PCR reads via MiXCR and lists one record per CDR3 protein. The sample carries approximately 470,000 distinct CDR3 sequences, 15% to 20% recorded once. Time point noted: newly diagnosed GD, antithyroid drugs for less than 3 months. Generation of the TCR library employed RNA extracted from PBMCs. These data were also filed under a second study, of T cells in Graves' hyperthyroidism and ophthalmopathy.

The sequenced sample was peripheral blood mononuclear cells (PBMCs), obtained at new diagnosis, from a patient treated with antithyroid drugs. Every receptor here comes from a man between 40 and 49 years old with Graves disease.

This clonotype showed up many times. V gene TRBV5-1 combines with J gene TRBJ2-3; 11 nucleotides agree with TRBD1. The CDR3 has 18 amino acids. Germline trimming cut 3 bases from V and 4 bases from J; bases unmatched to any gene: 13. CDR1 and CDR2 (germline): SGHRS, YFSETQ. The CDR3 region has the DNA TGCGCCAGCAGCTGGTTTTGGGACAGGGGGGCGTATCCAGATACGCAGTATTTT. Translating gives CASSWFWDRGAYPDTQYF.

This clonotype has ten or more counts. This chain connects TRBV7-9 to TRBJ2-2; no firm D call. This CDR3 region has 13 residues. CDR1 SEHNR and CDR2 FQNEAQ come from the germline V gene (reference sequence). V lost 5 bases and J lost 0, with 4 bases in between. The CDR3 DNA reads TGTGCCAGCAGCCATACGAACACCGGGGAGCTGTTTTTT. It is translated as CASSHTNTGELFF.

This clonotype was picked up many times. The chain recombines TRBV5-1 with TRBJ2-7; D ambiguous. The CDR3 runs 15 residues. With 4 bases removed from V and 2 bases from J, the gap between germline ends came to 16 bases. Germline V gives CDR1 SGHRS, CDR2 YFSETQ. The CDR3 DNA sequence: TGCGCCAGCAGCCCAGCCGAGGCCGCCGCCTACGAGCAGTACTTC. It translates to CASSPAEAAAYEQYF.

This chain connects TRBV19 to TRBJ2-1; unclear D gene. The CDR3 is made up of 15 amino acids. Trimming removed 3 bases at V and 0 bases at J, with 9 bases between. In germline, CDR1 is LNHDA, CDR2 SQIVND (reference sequence). CDR3 in DNA: TGTGCCAGTAGTATCCGAAACCCCTCCTACAATGAGCAGTTCTTC. Residues: CASSIRNPSYNEQFF.

This clonotype has more than one count but fewer than ten. The rearrangement links TRBV24-1 to TRBJ2-5, with 10 bases aligning to TRBD1. The CDR3 is made up of 15 amino acids. Germline loops: CDR1 KGHDR, CDR2 SFDVKD. With 4 bases clipped from V and 3 bases from J, the junction kept 4 bases outside the gene matches. The CDR3 coding sequence is TGTGCCACCAGTGACCTGGGACAGGGGAAAGAGACCCAGTACTTC. Its protein is CATSDLGQGKETQYF.

This clonotype was recorded many times. CDR3 loop: CASSNGAGAYNEQFF. CDR3 sequence (DNA): TGTGCCAGCTCAAACGGAGCGGGAGCCTACAATGAGCAGTTCTTC. The V gene is TRBV18, the J gene TRBJ2-1, with TRBD2 matching over 8 bases. This CDR3 contains 15 residues. Germline CDR1 KGHSH, CDR2 LQKENI. V lost 5 bases, J lost 2 bases, and 5 bases stayed unmatched.

About this clonotype: A much larger clone is a single base away; this may be a read error. CDR3 residues: CASSLAWLGGTAYEQYF. CDR3 coding DNA: TGTGCCAGCAGCTTAGCCTGGCTAGGGGGCACAGCCTACGAGCAGTACTTC. The J gene is TRBJ2-7, the V gene TRBV11-2; TRBD1 matches 7 bases. CDR3 length equals 17 residues. V lost 1 base, J lost 2 bases, and 11 bases stayed unmatched. Germline V gives CDR1 SGHAT, CDR2 FQNNGV.

There are many counts of this clonotype. The chain is built from TRBV19 and TRBJ1-1, with 7 nucleotides matching TRBD1. The germline V gene encodes CDR1 LNHDA and CDR2 SQIVND (reference sequence). V dropped 4 bases and J dropped 1; count of bases not matched to a gene: 6. The CDR3 extends over 15 amino acids. The CDR3 is CASSTFRQGNTEAFF. CDR3 in DNA: TGTGCCAGTAGTACCTTCCGACAGGGGAACACTGAAGCTTTCTTT.

Remarks on this clonotype: A far larger clone is a single base away, which makes a read error likely. V gene TRBV5-4 combines with J gene TRBJ2-1; 9 positions match TRBD2. The length of the CDR3 is 16 residues. Germline V gene lookup returns CDR1 SGHNT and CDR2 YYREEE (reference sequence). Trimming took 2 bases from V and 6 from J; bases not matched to a gene: 9. The CDR3 region is CASSLASGRSGNEQFF. In DNA form, the CDR3 reads TGTGCCAGCAGCTTAGCCAGCGGGAGGTCTGGCAATGAGCAGTTCTTC.

This clonotype was observed a few times. A much more abundant neighbour one base away suggests this may be a read error. The chain has TRBV11-2 and TRBJ2-5; 10 nucleotides align to TRBD2. CDR3 size: 16 residues. Germline V CDR1 and CDR2: SGHAT, FQNNGV. CDR3 in amino acids: CASSPRRGLAGESQYF. In DNA, the CDR3 is TGTGCCAGCAGCCCCCGGAGGGGCCTAGCGGGAGAGTCCCAGTACTTC. The full variable domain, its missing parts supplied by reference TRBV11-2 and TRBJ2-5, is EAGVAQSPRYKIIEKRQSVAFWCNPISGHATLYWYQQILGQGPKLLIQFQNNGVVDDSQLPKDRFSAERLKGVDSTLKIQPAKLEDSAVYLCASSPRRGLAGESQYFGPGTRLLVL.

In this sample, this clonotype turned up many times. The J gene is TRBJ1-1, the V gene TRBV5-8; the D gene is possibly TRBD1 (5 bases). This CDR3 has 14 amino acids. Trimming removed 4 bases from V and 7 bases from J, with 17 bases in between. Germline V lookup: CDR1 SGHTS, CDR2 YDEGEE. The CDR3 is CASSPGTGPFEAFF. Here the CDR3 DNA reads TGTGCCAGCAGCCCCGGGACGGGGCCCTTTGAAGCTTTCTTT.

This clonotype was recorded a few times. Germline and junction disagree at one end, which may indicate a read error. The chain links TRBV12-3 or TRBV12-4 to TRBJ2-7, with 7 bases that match TRBD2. The CDR3 loop spans 12 amino acids. Here the CDR3 reads CASSFTGEGRVF. CDR3 DNA sequence: TGTGCCAGCAGTTTCACGGGGGAGGGCCGAGTATTC.

This clonotype was found a few times. V usage is TRBV19 and J usage is TRBJ1-2, with D unresolved. Germline CDR1 reads LNHDA; CDR2 reads SQIVND (reference sequence). CDR3 length equals 16 residues. Trimming shortened V by 4 bases and J by 0 bases, and 15 bases separated the two germline ends. The CDR3 spells CASSRHRERANYGYTF. Written as DNA, the CDR3 is TGTGCCAGTAGTAGACACCGGGAGAGAGCTAACTATGGCTACACCTTC.

This chain connects TRBV20-1 to TRBJ2-5; 11 positions agree with TRBD1. Unmatched junction bases numbered 9, after V lost 4 bases and J lost 5 bases. From germline, CDR1 is DFQATT and CDR2 SNEGSKA (reference sequence). This CDR3 comprises 15 residues. CDR3 in DNA: TGCAGTGCTACTATCCGGACAGGGGGCTCGGAGACCCAGTACTTC. This encodes CSATIRTGGSETQYF.

This clonotype was detected many times. The chain links TRBV28 to TRBJ2-7; 7 positions agree with TRBD1. The CDR3 runs 15 residues. J lost 1 base, V lost 5 bases, and 8 bases had no gene match. CDR1 MDHEN and CDR2 SYDVKM come from the germline V gene. As DNA, the CDR3 is TGTGCCAGCAGTCAATCCGGGACAGCGTCCTACGAGCAGTACTTC. It specifies CASSQSGTASYEQYF.

This clonotype was picked up many times. The CDR3 DNA reads as TGTGCCAGCAGATTAAGTTACAATGAGCAGTTCTTC. It codes for CASRLSYNEQFF. This sequence joins TRBV7-2 and TRBJ2-1; D is uncertain. Per the germline V gene, CDR1 is SGHTA and CDR2 is FQGNSA. V was clipped by 6 bases and J by 4 bases, with 7 bases between them. This CDR3 has 12 residues. The full variable domain, with the rest looked up from reference TRBV7-2 and TRBJ2-1, is GAGVSQSPSNKVTEKGKDVELRCDPISGHTALYWYRQSLGQGLEFLIYFQGNSAPDKSGLPSDRFSAERTGGSVSTLTIQRTQQEDSAVYLCASRLSYNEQFFGPGTRLTVL.

Many counts were recorded for this clonotype. The chain joins TRBV12-3 or TRBV12-4 to TRBJ1-1, with no clear D. CDR3 length: 11 amino acids. V lost 6 bases and J 11 bases, leaving 13 bases between the germline ends. CDR3 sequence: CASRRSSRAFF. DNA of the CDR3: TGTGCCAGCAGACGGTCCAGCCGGGCTTTCTTT.

This clonotype was detected a few times. This may stem from a read error, because a much larger clone lies one nucleotide away. The chain couples TRBV2 to TRBJ2-7, with 7 bases matching TRBD2. The CDR3 runs 15 residues. The germline V gene has CDR1 SNHLY and CDR2 FYNNEI. The CDR3 loop reads CASSTPGLLSYGQYF. The CDR3 nucleotides are TGTGCCAGCAGTACTCCGGGACTACTCTCCTACGGGCAGTACTTC. The full variable domain, its missing parts supplied by reference TRBV2 and TRBJ2-7, is EPEVTQTPSHQVTQMGQEVILRCVPISNHLYFYWYRQILGQKVEFLVSFYNNEISEKSEIFDDQFSVERPDGSNFTLKIRSTKLEDSAMYFCASSTPGLLSYGQYFGPGTRLTVT.

The J gene is TRBJ2-7, the V gene TRBV15; a weak D match, TRBD1 (6 bases). The germline V gene has CDR1 LNHNV and CDR2 YYDKDF (reference sequence). The V end was cut by 5 bases, the J end by 2 bases, with 10 bases between. The CDR3 spans 13 residues. The CDR3 spells CATSGGHPYEQYF. The CDR3, as DNA: TGTGCCACCAGCGGGGGACATCCCTACGAGCAGTACTTC.

This clonotype was detected a few times. This chain uses TRBV10-1 with TRBJ2-4, with 10 nucleotides matching TRBD1. The germline V gene has CDR1 WNHNN and CDR2 SYGVQD (reference sequence). The junction had 2 bases not matched to a gene; V was cut back by 0 bases and J by 9 bases. The CDR3 has 14 amino acids. CDR3 region: CASSESRTGGIQYF. The CDR3 coding sequence is TGCGCCAGCAGTGAGTCTAGGACAGGGGGCATTCAGTACTTC.

At least ten counts were recorded for this clonotype. The chain carries TRBV7-8 and TRBJ2-1; TRBD2 might be the D (5 bases). Germline lookup yields CDR1 SGHVS and CDR2 FQNEAQ. V lost 4 bases and J 7 bases, leaving 11 bases between the germline ends. The CDR3 is 13 amino acids. CDR3 sequence: CASSSFGVNEQFF. The DNA for the CDR3 is TGTGCCAGCAGCTCCTTCGGGGTAAATGAGCAGTTCTTC.

This clonotype was counted between two and nine times. This chain links TRBV12-3 or TRBV12-4 with TRBJ1-1; 12 bases are shared with TRBD1. J gave up 4 bases and V 6 bases, and 9 bases lay outside the gene matches. The CDR3 runs 16 residues. The chain's CDR3 is CASSPGTGGWSTEAFF. In DNA, the CDR3 is TGTGCCAGCAGCCCAGGGACAGGGGGCTGGAGCACTGAAGCTTTCTTT.